This T cell receptor (beta chain) was sequenced in a study of T cell changes during pregnancy in multiple sclerosis (dated by TCRdb to between 2018 and 2021). Broadly, across the study: The study looked at changes in the T cell repertoire across pregnancy in women with multiple sclerosis.

V is pruned by 5 bases and J by 7 bases, leaving 10 bases of the junction without a gene match. The CDR3 starts with the cysteine, ends with the phenylalanine, and has 16 residues. The CDR3 DNA has 48 bases and is translated from base 1. CDR1 and CDR2 are read off the germline V gene (reference sequence) as SEHNR and FQNEAQ. Library creation used the immunoSEQ multiplex PCR assay. Imported from immuneACCESS, the table was reduced by TCRdb to in-frame sequences with V and J called. These copies leave out some clones; in studies compared against another copy, an unresolved V gene accounts for under half, and the cause of the remainder is not known. The table for this sample lists under 50,000 clones; more than 85% of them were counted only once. Together, the top ten hold roughly 8.7% of the sample. Notes on this clone: The antigen it binds to is not known. There are no base qualities to consult, and no much larger clone falls within one base.

This clonotype was sampled from a female donor with multiple sclerosis, enrolled in a pregnancy study. Sequenced material: CD8+ T cells from peripheral blood mononuclear cells, taken in the third trimester of pregnancy. The receptor chain draws on TRBV7-9 and TRBJ2-2, and TRBD2 matches 10 of the central bases. The base sequence is TGTGCCAGCAGCCCCTTAGCGGGGGGCCCGCACGGGGAGCTGTTTTTT. This sequence encodes CASSPLAGGPHGELFF.